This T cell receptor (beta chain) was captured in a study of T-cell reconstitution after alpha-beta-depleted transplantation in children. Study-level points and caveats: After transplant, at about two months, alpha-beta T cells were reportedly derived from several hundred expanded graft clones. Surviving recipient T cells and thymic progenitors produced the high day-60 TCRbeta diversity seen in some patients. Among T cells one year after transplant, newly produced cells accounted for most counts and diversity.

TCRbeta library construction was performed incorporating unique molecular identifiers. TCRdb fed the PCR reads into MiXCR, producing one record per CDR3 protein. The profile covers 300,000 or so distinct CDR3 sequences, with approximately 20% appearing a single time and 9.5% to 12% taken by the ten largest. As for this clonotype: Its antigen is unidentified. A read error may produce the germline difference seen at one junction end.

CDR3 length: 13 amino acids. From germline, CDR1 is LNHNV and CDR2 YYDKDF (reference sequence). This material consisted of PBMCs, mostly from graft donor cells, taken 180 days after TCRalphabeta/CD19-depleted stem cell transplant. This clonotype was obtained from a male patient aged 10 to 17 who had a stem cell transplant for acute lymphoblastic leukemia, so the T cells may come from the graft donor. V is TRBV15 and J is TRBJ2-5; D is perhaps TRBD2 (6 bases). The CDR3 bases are TGTCCCACCAGCAGAGAAGGAGGGGCGGTCCAGTACTTC. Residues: CPTSREGGAVQYF.